The 27 T cell receptor beta chains below were found in one sample sequenced in a study of blood T cell repertoires in COVID-19. TCRdb's table, derived via immunoSEQ multiplex PCR, lists solely in-frame clones and lacks some. The profile shows more than 250,000 clones, about 89% of them singletons. Sequenced input: peripheral blood. All receptors derive from a man aged 18 to 29 who had recovered from COVID-19.

This chain links TRBV5-1 with TRBJ2-1; 11 nucleotides agree with TRBD2. Trimming at V came to 5 bases and at J to 10 bases, leaving 8 bases not matched to a gene. Germline CDR1 and CDR2: SGHRS and YFSETQ. This CDR3 is 14 amino acids long. The CDR3 sequence is CASRSGLADYEQFF. In DNA form, the CDR3 reads TGCGCCAGCAGGTCGGGACTAGCGGATTACGAGCAGTTCTTC.

The V call is TRBV5-1, the J call TRBJ2-1, with TRBD2 as a possible D gene (5 bases). Germline V gene sequence: CDR1 SGHRS, CDR2 YFSETQ. Trimming left V 5 bases short and J 7 bases short, with 7 bases between. This CDR3 contains 11 residues. CDR3 coding DNA: TGCGCCAGCAGGAGCGGAAATGAGCAGTTCTTC. Translating it yields CASRSGNEQFF.

This clone came up once. The chain couples TRBV11-2 to TRBJ2-7; D possibly corresponds to TRBD2 (6 bases). This CDR3 comprises 13 residues. Germline values: CDR1 SGHAT, CDR2 FQNNGV. V lost 1 base and J lost 3, with 7 bases in between. The CDR3 loop reads CASSLGTNYEQYF. The CDR3 bases are TGTGCCAGCAGCTTAGGGACTAACTACGAGCAGTACTTC.

The chain employs TRBV5-6 and TRBJ1-5; D unresolved. The CDR3 is 15 amino acids. V gave up 3 bases and J gave up 0 bases, with 10 bases separating them. In germline, CDR1 is SGHDT, CDR2 YYEEEE. CDR3 DNA: TGTGCCAGCAGCTCTTACTACATTAGCAATCAGCCCCAGCATTTT. It codes for CASSSYYISNQPQHF.

The chain has TRBV7-9 and TRBJ1-1; D is unresolved. Germline assignment: CDR1 SEHNR and CDR2 FQNEAQ (reference sequence). This CDR3 is built from 15 residues. Between the trimmed V and J ends, which lost 5 bases and 4 bases, there was a span of 17 bases. CDR3 bases: TGTGCCAGCAGCCTTCAGGACTCTAGAGGCACTGAAGCTTTCTTT. Its translation is CASSLQDSRGTEAFF. The complete variable domain, with remaining parts taken from reference TRBV7-9 and TRBJ1-1, reads DTGVSQNPRHKITKRGQNVTFRCDPISEHNRLYWYRQTLGQGPEFLTYFQNEAQLEKSRLLSDRFSAERPKGSFSTLEIQRTEQGDSAMYLCASSLQDSRGTEAFFGQGTRLTVV.

The V and J genes are TRBV28 and TRBJ1-2; TRBD1 might be the D (5 bases). Trimming cost V 5 bases and J 4 bases, with 17 bases left between them. This CDR3 has 15 amino acids. Germline values: CDR1 MDHEN, CDR2 SYDVKM. The CDR3 sequence: CASSPGTAIPYGYTF. As DNA, the CDR3 is TGTGCCAGCAGTCCCGGGACTGCCATACCCTATGGCTACACCTTC.

The count of this clone is one. This chain uses TRBV2 with TRBJ2-7; no clear D. The CDR3 covers 15 residues. CDR1 and CDR2 from the germline V gene are SNHLY and FYNNEI. V lost 4 bases to trimming and J lost 0 bases, with 13 bases between them. The CDR3 nucleotides are TGTGCCAGCAGTGGTCAGGCCCTAAGCTCCTACGAGCAGTACTTC. It codes for CASSGQALSSYEQYF.

The rearrangement uses TRBV27 and TRBJ1-4, with D hard to call. With 6 bases removed from V and 5 bases from J, the gap between germline ends came to 16 bases. This CDR3 is built from 15 residues. Germline loops: CDR1 MNHEY, CDR2 SMNVEV (reference sequence). The CDR3 DNA follows: TGTGCCAGCAGCAAGCTAGAATGGCGAAATGAAAAACTGTTTTTT. Residues: CASSKLEWRNEKLFF.

The chain links TRBV18 to TRBJ1-1; a weak D match, TRBD1 (5 bases). CDR3 length: 14 residues. V lost 3 bases and J lost 3, with 11 bases in between. CDR1 KGHSH and CDR2 LQKENI come from the germline V gene. The CDR3 coding sequence is TGTGCCAGCTCACCCAGGGTGATGGACACTGAAGCTTTCTTT. Translating gives CASSPRVMDTEAFF. Full variable domain (outside the CDR3, taken from reference TRBV18 and TRBJ1-1): NAGVMQNPRHLVRRRGQEARLRCSPMKGHSHVYWYRQLPEEGLKFMVYLQKENIIDESGMPKERFSAEFPKEGPSILRIQQVVRGDSAAYFCASSPRVMDTEAFFGQGTRLTVV.

The rearrangement joins TRBV7-6 to TRBJ2-1; 7 bases agree with TRBD2. Per germline, CDR1 SGHVS and CDR2 FNYEAQ. The CDR3 covers 15 residues. The V gene end was trimmed by 8 bases and the J gene end by 8 bases; junction bases not matched to a gene: 15. The CDR3 DNA is TGTGCCAGCCGGGTAGGCGGGAGTGGTTCCCATGAGCAGTTCTTC. Protein: CASRVGGSGSHEQFF. The complete variable domain, with remaining parts taken from reference TRBV7-6 and TRBJ2-1, reads GAGVSQSPRYKVTKRGQDVALRCDPISGHVSLYWYRQALGQGPEFLTYFNYEAQQDKSGLPNDRFSAERPEGSISTLTIQRTEQRDSAMYRCASRVGGSGSHEQFFGPGTRLTVL.

The genes are TRBV7-9 and TRBJ2-7, with 7 bases that match TRBD1. CDR1 and CDR2 (germline): SEHNR, FQNEAQ (reference sequence). The trim removed 7 bases at V and 5 bases at J, leaving 8 bases unmatched. The CDR3 spans 13 residues. DNA for the CDR3: TGTGCCAGCATCCGACAGGGTATCGACGAGCAGTACTTC. This sequence encodes CASIRQGIDEQYF.

This clone was counted a single time. The chain is built from TRBV30 and TRBJ1-1, with 8 positions matching TRBD1. The CDR3 totals 11 residues. Germline-derived CDR1 and CDR2 are GTSNPN and SVGIG (reference sequence). V lost 0 bases to trimming and J lost 10 bases; unmatched junction nucleotides: 1. The CDR3 reads CAWSVQGGAFF. CDR3 bases: TGTGCCTGGAGTGTACAGGGGGGAGCTTTCTTT.

V gene TRBV2 combines with J gene TRBJ2-7; TRBD2 is a possible D gene (5 bases). Germline CDR1 SNHLY, CDR2 FYNNEI. The CDR3 length is 13 residues. V was trimmed by 4 bases and J by 2 bases, leaving 9 bases between them. Written as DNA, the CDR3 is TGTGCCAGCAGTGTCGGGGTTACCTACGAGCAGTACTTC. It yields the protein CASSVGVTYEQYF.

This clone was recorded once. V gene TRBV5-5 combines with J gene TRBJ1-6; D is unclear. Trimming took 4 bases from V and 2 from J, leaving 13 bases between them. The CDR3 totals 16 residues. Per germline, CDR1 SGHKS and CDR2 YYEKEE (reference sequence). The CDR3 sequence: CASSPLGITYNSPLHF. In DNA, the CDR3 is TGTGCCAGCAGCCCACTAGGGATCACCTATAATTCACCCCTCCACTTT.

The genes are TRBV25-1 and TRBJ2-7; 10 nucleotides agree with TRBD1. The junction had 4 bases not matched to a gene; V was cut back by 4 bases and J by 4 bases. Germline CDR1 and CDR2: MGHDK and SYGVNS. The CDR3 runs to 14 residues. The DNA for the CDR3 is TGTGCCAGCAGTGTGACAGGGGGCTTGTACGAGCAGTACTTC. Protein sequence: CASSVTGGLYEQYF.

The genes are TRBV7-2 and TRBJ1-2; D is ambiguous. This CDR3 comprises 15 residues. Germline V lookup: CDR1 SGHTA, CDR2 FQGNSA. The V and J ends lost 5 bases and 5 bases respectively, with 18 bases between them. The CDR3 reads CASSGGGGEGYGYTF. The CDR3 nucleotides are TGTGCCAGCAGCGGAGGAGGCGGGGAAGGATATGGCTACACCTTC.

This chain joins TRBV18 and TRBJ1-1; D remains unclear. This CDR3 region has 15 residues. Trimming cost V 0 bases and J 1 base, with 9 bases left between them. Germline V gene lookup returns CDR1 KGHSH and CDR2 LQKENI. For the CDR3, the DNA is TGTGCCAGCTCACCACCTGGACTCCAGAACACTGAAGCTTTCTTT. This encodes CASSPPGLQNTEAFF.

The V gene is TRBV27, the J gene TRBJ2-7; 14 nucleotides align to TRBD2. Germline trimming cut 2 bases from V and 4 bases from J; bases unmatched to any gene: 1. The CDR3 is 15 amino acids. The germline gives CDR1 MNHEY, CDR2 SMNVEV (reference sequence). This chain's CDR3 is CASSLGTSGSYEQYF. CDR3 nucleotides: TGTGCCAGCAGTTTAGGGACTAGCGGGAGTTACGAGCAGTACTTC.

The J gene is TRBJ2-2, the V gene TRBV7-9, with D maybe TRBD1 (5 bases). V gave up 8 bases and J gave up 1 base, with 8 bases separating them. In germline, CDR1 is SEHNR, CDR2 FQNEAQ (reference sequence). The CDR3 has 13 amino acids. The CDR3 is CASVGQNTGELFF. The CDR3 coding sequence is TGTGCCAGCGTGGGGCAGAACACCGGGGAGCTGTTTTTT. The full variable domain, completed using reference TRBV7-9 and TRBJ2-2, is DTGVSQNPRHKITKRGQNVTFRCDPISEHNRLYWYRQTLGQGPEFLTYFQNEAQLEKSRLLSDRFSAERPKGSFSTLEIQRTEQGDSAMYLCASVGQNTGELFFGEGSRLTVL.

This clone has just a few counts. The CDR3 DNA follows: TGTGCCACCAGCAGAGATTGGGGACAGAGCGCTGAAGCTTTCTTT. As protein: CATSRDWGQSAEAFF. The chain recombines TRBV15 with TRBJ1-1; TRBD1 matches at 7 bases. Trimming removed 0 bases from V and 6 bases from J; junction bases left unmatched: 7. Germline V gives CDR1 LNHNV, CDR2 YYDKDF (reference sequence). The CDR3 has 15 amino acids.

This clone was seen a handful of times. The CDR3 is CASSSTSGSNEQFF. Here the CDR3 DNA reads TGTGCCAGCAGCTCGACTAGCGGGAGCAATGAGCAGTTCTTC. This chain links TRBV5-4 with TRBJ2-1; the match to TRBD2 covers 12 bases. The CDR3 is made up of 14 amino acids. Germline V lookup: CDR1 SGHNT, CDR2 YYREEE (reference sequence). V gave up 3 bases and J gave up 6 bases; unmatched junction bases: 1.

The chain combines TRBV28 with TRBJ1-3, with a possible D match to TRBD1 (5 bases). Trimming stripped 1 base from V and 3 bases from J, with 10 bases between. The CDR3 runs 15 residues. CDR1 and CDR2 from the germline V gene are MDHEN and SYDVKM. The CDR3 nucleotides are TGTGCCAGCAGTTTATCCCCAGGGAATGGAAACACCATATATTTT. Protein product: CASSLSPGNGNTIYF.

The CDR3 region has the DNA TGTGCCAGCAGTTCGCGGGGGCCTGGCGACGAGCAGTACTTC. This codes for CASSSRGPGDEQYF. The V gene is TRBV6-5, the J gene TRBJ2-7, with a possible D match to TRBD2 (7 bases). This CDR3 spans 14 amino acids. Germline V CDR1 and CDR2: MNHEY, SVGAGI. The ends were cut back, 4 bases at V and 5 bases at J, with 15 bases in the middle.

V usage is TRBV6-5 and J usage is TRBJ2-5, with 8 bases matching TRBD1. CDR3 length: 15 amino acids. Unmatched junction bases numbered 5, after V lost 0 bases and J lost 5 bases. Germline V lookup: CDR1 MNHEY, CDR2 SVGAGI. The CDR3 spells CASSYSQGVGETQYF. DNA of the CDR3: TGTGCCAGCAGTTACTCACAGGGGGTGGGGGAGACCCAGTACTTC.

V is TRBV4-2 and J is TRBJ2-2, with TRBD1 as a possible D gene (6 bases). Germline assignment: CDR1 LGHNA and CDR2 YNFKEQ. V lost 5 bases and J 1 base, leaving 14 bases between the germline ends. The CDR3 consists of 16 residues. For the CDR3, the DNA is TGTGCCAGCAGCAAGAGGACAGCCCAGAACACCGGGGAGCTGTTTTTT. Protein product: CASSKRTAQNTGELFF.

The chain has TRBV11-2 and TRBJ1-1; TRBD1 matches at 7 bases. CDR3 size: 16 residues. Germline CDR1 is SGHAT and CDR2 is FQNNGV. Unmatched junction bases numbered 8, after V lost 4 bases and J lost 0 bases. This CDR3 is CASSWGRDSLNTEAFF. In DNA, the CDR3 is TGTGCCAGCAGCTGGGGGCGGGACAGTCTGAACACTGAAGCTTTCTTT.

This chain uses TRBV9 with TRBJ2-3, with TRBD2 identical over 10 bases. Germline V gene sequence: CDR1 SGDLS, CDR2 YYNGEE. This CDR3 region has 15 residues. Trimming removed 3 bases from V and 2 bases from J; junction bases left unmatched: 3. CDR3 coding DNA: TGTGCCAGCAGCGGAGCGGGGGGGAACACAGATACGCAGTATTTT. Encoded protein: CASSGAGGNTDTQYF.